The clone carrying this T cell receptor (beta chain) was picked up one time. This sample is drawn from a study of blood T cell repertoires in COVID-19. On the study more broadly: Acute and convalescent COVID-19 specimens originated in the United States, Italy and Spain. From T cells, B-cell-depleted T cells, or PBMCs came the material, which was cDNA or gDNA.

CDR3 length equals 13 residues. V gave up 6 bases and J gave up 6 bases, with 12 bases separating them. As handled by the study authors: Cell counts per sample came from amplifying reference gene primers. Assay used: immunoSEQ multiplex PCR; TCRdb lists only in-frame clones, some missing. V, J and clone size are those of that table, while D and trimming were read from the DNA. The sample yields some 100,000 clones, approximately 92% seen once. V and J are TRBV12-3 or TRBV12-4 and TRBJ2-1; TRBD2 is a possible D gene (6 bases). The sequencing input was peripheral blood. The receptor was derived from a man aged 70 or older with acute or convalescent COVID-19. CDR3 sequence (DNA): TGTGCCAGCAGACCTACCGGGGGCAATGAGCAGTTCTTC. This sequence encodes CASRPTGGNEQFF.